This T cell receptor beta chain was recorded in a study of blood T cell repertoires in COVID-19. Measured with immunoSEQ multiplex PCR; TCRdb has only the in-frame clones, and not every one. The repertoire holds more than 150,000 clones, 86% seen once, with more than 3% in the top ten. CDR3 length: 13 amino acids. Germline V CDR1 and CDR2: LNHDA, SQIVND (reference sequence). The V and J ends lost 10 bases and 3 bases respectively, with 15 bases between them. The rearrangement joins TRBV19 to TRBJ1-1; D unresolved. The source material was peripheral blood. The receptor was isolated from a woman aged 70 to 79 with acute or convalescent COVID-19. The CDR3 loop reads CATEDHLYTEAFF. The CDR3 DNA reads as TGTGCCACGGAGGATCATCTCTACACTGAAGCTTTCTTT.